The T cell receptor (beta chain) under discussion was sequenced for a study of shared clonotypes between healthy human individuals. Germline CDR1 reads SGHTA; CDR2 reads FQGNSA. Trimming left V 5 bases short and J 1 base short, with 17 bases between. This CDR3 is built from 16 residues. Profiled with immunoSEQ multiplex PCR; TCRdb holds only in-frame clones, not every one. This sample carries some 2,000,000 clones, about 95% of them seen once, and the ten largest clones take more than 0.95%. Naive CD8 isolation took CD45RO-negative cells positively selected for CCR7 and excluded terminally differentiated effector memory CD45RA+ cells.

The clonotype originates from a man between 18 and 35 years old in good health. The J gene is TRBJ2-5, the V gene TRBV7-2, with D possibly TRBD1 on 5 matching bases. Sequences were obtained from naive CD8+ T cells sorted from blood. This CDR3 reads CASSLRTRQLQETQYF. CDR3 nucleotide sequence: TGTGCCAGCAGCCTCAGAACCAGACAGCTCCAAGAGACCCAGTACTTC.